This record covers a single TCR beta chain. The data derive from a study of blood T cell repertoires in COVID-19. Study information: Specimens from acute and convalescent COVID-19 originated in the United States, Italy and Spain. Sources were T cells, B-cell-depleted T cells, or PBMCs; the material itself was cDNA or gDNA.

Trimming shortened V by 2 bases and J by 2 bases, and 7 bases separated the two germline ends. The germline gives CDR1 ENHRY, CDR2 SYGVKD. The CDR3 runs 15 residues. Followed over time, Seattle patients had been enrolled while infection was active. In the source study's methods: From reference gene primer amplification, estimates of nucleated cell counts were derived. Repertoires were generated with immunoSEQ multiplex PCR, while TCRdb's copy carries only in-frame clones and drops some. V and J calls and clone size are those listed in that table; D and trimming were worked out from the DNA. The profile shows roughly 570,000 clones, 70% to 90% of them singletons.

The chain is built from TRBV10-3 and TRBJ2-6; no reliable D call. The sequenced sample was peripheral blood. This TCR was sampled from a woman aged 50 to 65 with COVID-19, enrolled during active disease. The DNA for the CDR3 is TGTGCCATCAGTGAGGTAGTTCCTGGGGCCAACGTCCTGACTTTC. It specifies CAISEVVPGANVLTF.